Below, 3 T cell receptor beta chains from the same sample are listed, as sequenced in a study of technical replicates of blood from a few donors. Assay used: immunoSEQ multiplex PCR; TCRdb lists only in-frame clones, some missing. The sample has about 60,000 clones, roughly 92% seen once; the top ten hold 3.5% to 5%. Specimen: PBMCs. These receptors all stem from a human donor in good health. Some clones in this sample may be carry-over from other donors' samples.

V is TRBV6-1 and J is TRBJ1-6; 9 bases align to TRBD1. From germline, CDR1 is MNHNS and CDR2 SASEGT. Trimming took 4 bases from V and 9 from J; bases not matched to a gene: 4. CDR3 size: 14 residues. CDR3 sequence (DNA): TGTGCCAGCAGTGGGGACAGGGTAATTTCACCCCTCCACTTT. Its translation: CASSGDRVISPLHF.

Written as DNA, the CDR3 is TGTGCCAGCAGGGACAGGGGGACTGGAAACACCATATATTTT. Translation: CASRDRGTGNTIYF. V is TRBV6-1 and J is TRBJ1-3; TRBD1 aligns across 10 bases. With V trimmed by 6 bases and J by 2 bases, 1 base remained unmatched. Per the germline V gene, CDR1 is MNHNS and CDR2 is SASEGT. The CDR3 totals 14 residues.

The CDR3 DNA sequence: TGTGCCAGCAGTCAGGAGGGACAGACAGCCTCGGGCTACACCTTC. Protein sequence: CASSQEGQTASGYTF. The J gene is TRBJ1-2, the V gene TRBV2; TRBD1 matches 7 bases. With 5 bases clipped from V and 8 bases from J, the junction kept 14 bases outside the gene matches. CDR3 length: 15 amino acids. Germline values: CDR1 SNHLY, CDR2 FYNNEI.